This TCR beta chain was identified during a study of shared clonotypes between healthy human individuals. This table comes from immunoSEQ multiplex PCR, and its TCRdb copy is limited to in-frame clones, with some not included. The sample lists roughly 2.5 million clones, over 85% occurring once. Whole-study results and caveats: Clonotypes shared by all four sorted-subset donors had higher generation probabilities than non-shared clonotypes.

Negatively enriched CD4+ T cells were divided by CD45RA into naive and memory. A few counts support this clone. The antigen is unknown. Trimming left V 5 bases short and J 0 bases short, with 7 bases between. The CDR3 covers 13 residues. Germline assignment: CDR1 SEHNR and CDR2 FQNEAQ (reference sequence). This receptor was taken from a man aged 18 to 29 in good health. The chain couples TRBV7-9 to TRBJ1-2, with D uncertain. The sequenced sample was naive CD4+ T cells sorted from blood. Subset here: CD45RA+ positively selected. CDR3 coding DNA: TGTGCCAGCAGCCCGGGGACTAACTATGGCTACACCTTC. Encoded protein: CASSPGTNYGYTF.